The present TCR beta chain was sequenced within a study of cytomegalovirus exposure and HLA in healthy donors. Comments on this clone: Antigen unknown.

V lost 4 bases, J lost 9 bases, and 9 bases stayed unmatched. Germline V gene data show CDR1 as SGHRS and CDR2 as YFSETQ. There are 16 residues in the CDR3. Repertoires were generated with immunoSEQ multiplex PCR, while TCRdb's copy carries only in-frame clones and drops some. The table includes 130,000 to 150,000 clones, 85% to 90% detected once. The validation cohort, a group of 120 or so subjects, included the donors and was separate from the approximately 670-subject first cohort. Study-level points and caveats: Through in vitro validation, three CMV-associated chains were shown to be specific for CMV antigens. Cytomegalovirus status was reportedly diagnosed by the classifier with high sensitivity and specificity.

The origin of this receptor is a woman aged 18-29 years in good health and CMV-seropositive. Sequencing was performed on PBMCs. This chain links TRBV5-1 with TRBJ2-1, with 14 bases fitting TRBD2. The CDR3 loop reads CASSQLGLAGEGEQFF. The CDR3 region has the DNA TGCGCCAGCAGCCAACTGGGACTAGCGGGAGAGGGTGAGCAGTTCTTC.